This T cell receptor (beta chain) was found in a study of a mutant IDH1 vaccine in newly diagnosed glioma. Overall study: Patients began vaccination 4-6 weeks after radiotherapy alone, or with temozolomide cycles. Receipt of radiotherapy, temozolomide, or both preceded the study, and most received both.

A remark on this clone: Its antigen is still unknown.

The table came from immunoSEQ multiplex PCR; TCRdb's copy has only in-frame clones and leaves some out. The sample includes 50,000 to 60,000 clones, more than 85% of them seen just once. Time point meaning: week 11, during vaccination. Doses comprised 300 ug of mutant IDH1 20-mer peptide each, plus topical imiquimod. The study enrolled donors with new WHO grade 3 or 4 IDH1-mutant, ATRX-lost astrocytomas. Sequenced here: PBMCs, sampled from a glioma patient whose treatment included an IDH1 peptide vaccine. The receptor comes from a man aged 50 or older with glioma.

DNA for the CDR3: TGTGCCAGCAGCCAAGGCACCTCTGGGGCCAACGTCCTGACTTTC. This sequence encodes CASSQGTSGANVLTF. The genes are TRBV13 and TRBJ2-6, with D hard to call. Germline CDR1 PRHDT, CDR2 FYEKMQ (reference sequence). The germline V and J ends were trimmed by 5 bases and 0 bases, with 8 bases remaining between them. CDR3 length: 15 amino acids.